This TCR beta chain was obtained from a study of early T cells in non-severe SARS-CoV-2 infection. Study-wide background: The study sequenced bulk RNA from unsorted whole blood, with chains unpaired. Overall study results and limits: Comparison of clonotypes with VDJdb favored anti-spike CD8 responses while missing private and CD4 specificities.

Unique molecular identifiers were added to individual cDNA molecules. MiXCR, run by TCRdb on the 5' RACE reads, gives a single entry per CDR3 protein. The data hold tens of thousands of distinct CDR3 sequences, with 12% observed a single time. Per germline, CDR1 SGHRS and CDR2 YFSETQ. The CDR3 runs 14 residues. The V and J ends lost 2 bases and 2 bases respectively, with 10 bases between them. This clonotype was recorded many times. Its antigen is not known. The V call is TRBV5-1, the J call TRBJ2-5; perhaps TRBD1 as D (6 bases). This sequence originates from an adult who was a healthcare worker with PCR-confirmed SARS-CoV-2 infection or an uninfected control (not recorded which). Sequencing used whole blood. CDR3 loop: CASSFGTTQETQYF. DNA of the CDR3: TGCGCCAGCAGCTTCGGGACAACTCAAGAGACCCAGTACTTC.